The rows below give T cell receptor beta chains drawn from one sample of a study of CD8 T cells in Susac syndrome. TCRdb re-called the immunoSEQ multiplex PCR reads with MiXCR, one entry per CDR3 protein. The sample has some 190,000 distinct CDR3 sequences; about 95% are singletons. The sample consisted of CD4+ T cells from PBMCs. The source of these receptors is a human donor in good health. CDR3s include the opening cysteine and the closing phenylalanine or tryptophan. D genes are given only for firm matches. Clone sizes are given selectively: once, few, many, or a class where the clone is expanded.

d_gene,v_gene,abundance,j_gene,CDR3nt,CDR3aa
.,TRBV7-8,once,TRBJ2-5,TGTGCCAGCAGCAACGGACTGGGTGGGCCAGAGACCCAGTACTTC,CASSNGLGGPETQYF
TRBD1,TRBV7-8,.,TRBJ2-1,TGTGCCAGCAGCCTTCCGACAGGGGAGAATGAGCAGTTCTTC,CASSLPTGENEQFF
.,TRBV7-9,.,TRBJ1-1,TGTGCCAGCAGCTTACGGCGTGAAGCTTTCTTT,CASSLRREAFF
.,TRBV4-3,.,TRBJ2-5,TGCGCCAGCAGCCAAGATCGGGGGTACCAAGAGACCCAGTACTTC,CASSQDRGYQETQYF
TRBD2,TRBV4-3,.,TRBJ2-4,TGCGCCAGCAGACGAGGACTAGCGGGAGCGGAAAACATTCAGTACTTC,CASRRGLAGAENIQYF
TRBD2,TRBV9,once,TRBJ2-3,TGTGCCAGCAGCGTGCTAGCGGGGGTGCTGGATACGCAGTATTTT,CASSVLAGVLDTQYF
TRBD1,TRBV30,.,TRBJ1-2,TGTGCCTGGAGCGGGACAGGTTCGCATGGCTACACCTTC,CAWSGTGSHGYTF
TRBD1,TRBV30,.,TRBJ2-1,TGTGCCTGGAACAGGGGATCCTACAATGAGCAGTTCTTC,CAWNRGSYNEQFF
.,TRBV30,.,TRBJ2-7,TGTGCCTGGAGTAAATTTACCTACGAGCAGTACTTC,CAWSKFTYEQYF
.,TRBV7-3,.,TRBJ2-3,TGTGCCAGCAGCAGGACTCGCACAGATACGCAGTATTTT,CASSRTRTDTQYF
.,TRBV24-1,.,TRBJ2-5,TGTGCCACCAGATCACTTGGGGGGCCTAGCGGAGTCCAAGAGACCCAGTACTTC,CATRSLGGPSGVQETQYF
.,TRBV28,.,TRBJ2-3,TGTGCCAGCAGTTTGACTTCGGGTTACACAGATACGCAGTATTTT,CASSLTSGYTDTQYF
.,TRBV9,.,TRBJ2-5,TGTGCCAGCAGCGCCCTCCTGCGGGAGACCCAGTACTTC,CASSALLRETQYF
.,TRBV28,.,TRBJ2-4,TGTGCCAGCAGTAGAGGGGACACCCAGGGGAACATTCAGTACTTC,CASSRGDTQGNIQYF
TRBD1,TRBV20-1,.,TRBJ2-1,TGCAGTTCTGTCCCAGGGGGAAATGAGCAGTTCTTC,CSSVPGGNEQFF
.,TRBV7-9,.,TRBJ2-1,TGTGCCAGCAGGTCCCAGGTTGGAGGGTACAATGAGCAGTTCTTC,CASRSQVGGYNEQFF